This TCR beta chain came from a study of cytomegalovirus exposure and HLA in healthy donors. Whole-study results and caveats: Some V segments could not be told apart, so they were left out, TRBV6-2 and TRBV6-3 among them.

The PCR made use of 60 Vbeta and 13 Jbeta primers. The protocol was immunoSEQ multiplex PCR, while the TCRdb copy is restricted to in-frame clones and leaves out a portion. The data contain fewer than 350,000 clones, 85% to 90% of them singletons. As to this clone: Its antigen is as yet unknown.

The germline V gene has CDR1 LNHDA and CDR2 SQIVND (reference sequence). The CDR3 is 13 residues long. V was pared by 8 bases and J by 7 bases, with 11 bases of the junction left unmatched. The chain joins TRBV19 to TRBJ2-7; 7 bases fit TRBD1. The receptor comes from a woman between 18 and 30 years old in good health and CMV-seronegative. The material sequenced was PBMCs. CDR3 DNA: TGTGCCAGTTCCCCTAACAGGGGTCGGGAGCAGTACTTC. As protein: CASSPNRGREQYF. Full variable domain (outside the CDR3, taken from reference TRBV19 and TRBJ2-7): DGGITQSPKYLFRKEGQNVTLSCEQNLNHDAMYWYRQDPGQGLRLIYYSQIVNDFQKGDIAEGYSVSREKKESFPLTVTSAQKNPTAFYLCASSPNRGREQYFGPGTRLTVT.